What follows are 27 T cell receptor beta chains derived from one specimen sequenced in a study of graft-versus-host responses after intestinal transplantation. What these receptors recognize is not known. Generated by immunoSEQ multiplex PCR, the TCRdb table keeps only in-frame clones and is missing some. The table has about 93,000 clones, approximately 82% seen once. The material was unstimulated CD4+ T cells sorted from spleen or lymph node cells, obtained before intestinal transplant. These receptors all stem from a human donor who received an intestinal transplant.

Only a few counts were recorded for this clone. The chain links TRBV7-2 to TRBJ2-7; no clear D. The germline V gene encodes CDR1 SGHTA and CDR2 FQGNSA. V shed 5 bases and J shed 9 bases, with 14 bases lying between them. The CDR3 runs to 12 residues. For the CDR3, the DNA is TGTGCCAGCAGCGTTCCAAGTACGGTGCAGTACTTC. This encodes CASSVPSTVQYF. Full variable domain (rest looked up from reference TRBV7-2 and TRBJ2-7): GAGVSQSPSNKVTEKGKDVELRCDPISGHTALYWYRQSLGQGLEFLIYFQGNSAPDKSGLPSDRFSAERTGGSVSTLTIQRTQQEDSAVYLCASSVPSTVQYFGPGTRLTVT.

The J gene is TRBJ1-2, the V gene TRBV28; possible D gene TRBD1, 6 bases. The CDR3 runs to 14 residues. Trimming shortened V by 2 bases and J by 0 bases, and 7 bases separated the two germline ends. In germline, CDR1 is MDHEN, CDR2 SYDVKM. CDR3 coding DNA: TGTGCCAGCAGTTTACGGACAGCTAACTATGGCTACACCTTC. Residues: CASSLRTANYGYTF.

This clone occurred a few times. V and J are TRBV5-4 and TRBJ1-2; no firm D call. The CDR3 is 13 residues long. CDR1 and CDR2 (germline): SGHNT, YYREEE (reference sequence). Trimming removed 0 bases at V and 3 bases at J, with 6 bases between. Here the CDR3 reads CASSLAHDYGYTF. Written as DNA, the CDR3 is TGTGCCAGCAGCTTGGCACACGACTATGGCTACACCTTC.

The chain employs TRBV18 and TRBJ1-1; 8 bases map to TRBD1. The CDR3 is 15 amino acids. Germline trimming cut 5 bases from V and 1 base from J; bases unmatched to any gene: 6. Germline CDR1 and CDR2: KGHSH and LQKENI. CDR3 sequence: CASSIIGTGNTEAFF. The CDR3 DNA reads TGTGCCAGCTCAATTATTGGGACAGGGAACACTGAAGCTTTCTTT.

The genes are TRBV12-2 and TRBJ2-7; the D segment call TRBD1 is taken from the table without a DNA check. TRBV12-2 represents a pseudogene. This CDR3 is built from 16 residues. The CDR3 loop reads CASRCQGYRNTYEQYF. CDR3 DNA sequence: TGTGCAAGTCGCTGTCAGGGGTACCGTAATACCTACGAGCAGTACTTC.

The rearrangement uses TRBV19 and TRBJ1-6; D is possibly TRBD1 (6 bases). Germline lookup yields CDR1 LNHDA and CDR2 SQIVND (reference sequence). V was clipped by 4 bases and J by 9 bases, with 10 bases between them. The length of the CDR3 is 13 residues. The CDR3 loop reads CASSTGVTSPLHF. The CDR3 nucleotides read TGTGCCAGTAGTACAGGGGTTACTTCACCCCTCCACTTT.

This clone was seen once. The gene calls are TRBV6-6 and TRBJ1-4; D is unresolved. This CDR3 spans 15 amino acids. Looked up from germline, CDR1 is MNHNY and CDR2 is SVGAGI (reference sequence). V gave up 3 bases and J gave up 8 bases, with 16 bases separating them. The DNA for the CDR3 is TGTGCCAGCAGTTATGAGACCGGGGTTGGGGAAAAACTGTTTTTT. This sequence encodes CASSYETGVGEKLFF.

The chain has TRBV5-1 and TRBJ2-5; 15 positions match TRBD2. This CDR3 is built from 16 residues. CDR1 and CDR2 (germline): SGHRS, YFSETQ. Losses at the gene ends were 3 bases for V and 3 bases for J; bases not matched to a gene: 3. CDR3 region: CASSSGLAGGEETQYF. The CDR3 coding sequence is TGCGCCAGCAGCTCCGGACTAGCGGGAGGGGAAGAGACCCAGTACTTC.

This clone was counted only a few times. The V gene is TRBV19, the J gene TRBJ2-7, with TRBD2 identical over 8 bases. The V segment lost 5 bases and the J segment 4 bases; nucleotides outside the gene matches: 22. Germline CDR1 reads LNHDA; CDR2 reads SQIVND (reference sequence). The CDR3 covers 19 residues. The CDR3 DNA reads TGTGCCAGTAGTCGTTATAGCGGGGCAAATACAATAGACTCTTACGAGCAGTACTTC. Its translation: CASSRYSGANTIDSYEQYF.

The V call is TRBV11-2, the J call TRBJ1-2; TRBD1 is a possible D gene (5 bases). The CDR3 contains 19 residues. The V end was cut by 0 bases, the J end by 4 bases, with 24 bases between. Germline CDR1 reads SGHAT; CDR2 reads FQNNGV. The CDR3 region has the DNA TGTGCCAGCAGCTTAGATCTATGGGGGGGGACTTTGTACCCCTATGGCTACACCTTC. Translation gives CASSLDLWGGTLYPYGYTF.

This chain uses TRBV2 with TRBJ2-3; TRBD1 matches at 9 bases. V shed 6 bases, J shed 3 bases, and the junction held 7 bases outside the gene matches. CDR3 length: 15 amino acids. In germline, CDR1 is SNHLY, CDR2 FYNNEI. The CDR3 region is CASSRDRGRTDTQYF. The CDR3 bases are TGTGCCAGCAGCCGAGACAGGGGGAGGACAGATACGCAGTATTTT.

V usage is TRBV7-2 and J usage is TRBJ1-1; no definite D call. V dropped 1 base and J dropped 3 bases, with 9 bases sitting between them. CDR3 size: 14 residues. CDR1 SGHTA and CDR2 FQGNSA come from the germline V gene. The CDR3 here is CASSLGPGDTEAFF. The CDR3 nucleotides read TGTGCCAGCAGCTTAGGCCCAGGCGACACTGAAGCTTTCTTT.

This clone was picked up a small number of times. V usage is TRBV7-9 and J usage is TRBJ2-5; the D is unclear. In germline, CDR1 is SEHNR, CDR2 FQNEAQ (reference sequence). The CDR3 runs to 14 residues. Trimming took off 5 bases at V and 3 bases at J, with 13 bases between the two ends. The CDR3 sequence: CASSGEVAEETQYF. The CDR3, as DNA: TGTGCCAGCAGCGGAGAGGTGGCGGAAGAGACCCAGTACTTC.

Here the CDR3 DNA reads TGTGCCAGCTCAAACAGGGATCAGCCCCAGCATTTT. It yields the protein CASSNRDQPQHF. J is TRBJ1-5 and V is TRBV18; the D gene is possibly TRBD1 (6 bases). CDR1 is KGHSH, CDR2 LQKENI, per germline. V gave up 5 bases and J gave up 5 bases, with 7 bases separating them. The CDR3 runs 12 residues. Filled out from reference TRBV18 and TRBJ1-5, the complete variable domain reads NAGVMQNPRHLVRRRGQEARLRCSPMKGHSHVYWYRQLPEEGLKFMVYLQKENIIDESGMPKERFSAEFPKEGPSILRIQQVVRGDSAAYFCASSNRDQPQHFGDGTRLSIL.

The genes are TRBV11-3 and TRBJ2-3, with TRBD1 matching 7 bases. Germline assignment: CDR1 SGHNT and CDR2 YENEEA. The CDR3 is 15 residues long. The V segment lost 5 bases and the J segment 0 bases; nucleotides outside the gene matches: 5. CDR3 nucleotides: TGTGCCAGCAGCATCGGGACAGCTAGCACAGATACGCAGTATTTT. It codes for CASSIGTASTDTQYF.

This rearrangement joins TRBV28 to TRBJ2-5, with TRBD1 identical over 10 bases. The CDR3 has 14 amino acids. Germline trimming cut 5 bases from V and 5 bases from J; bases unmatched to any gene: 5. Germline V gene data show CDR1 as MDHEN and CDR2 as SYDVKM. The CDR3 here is CASSKRTGGETQYF. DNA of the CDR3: TGTGCCAGCAGTAAGCGGACAGGGGGTGAGACCCAGTACTTC.

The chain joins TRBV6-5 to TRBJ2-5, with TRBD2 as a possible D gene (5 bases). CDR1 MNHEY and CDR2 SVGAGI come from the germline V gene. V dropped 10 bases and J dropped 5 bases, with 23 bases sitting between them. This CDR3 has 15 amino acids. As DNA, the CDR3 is TGTGCCAACCGAGGGCGCGTTCGGGGAGTGGAGACCCAGTACTTC. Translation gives CANRGRVRGVETQYF.

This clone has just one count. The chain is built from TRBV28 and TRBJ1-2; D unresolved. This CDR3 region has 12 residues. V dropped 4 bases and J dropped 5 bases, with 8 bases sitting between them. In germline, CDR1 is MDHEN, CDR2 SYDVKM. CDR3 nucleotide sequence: TGTGCCAGCAGTTCTCAGATTTATGGCTACACCTTC. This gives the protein CASSSQIYGYTF.

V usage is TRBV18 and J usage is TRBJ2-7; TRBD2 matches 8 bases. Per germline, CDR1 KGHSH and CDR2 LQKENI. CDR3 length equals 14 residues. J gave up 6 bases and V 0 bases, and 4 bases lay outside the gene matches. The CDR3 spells CASSPPSGVSEQYF. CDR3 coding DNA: TGTGCCAGCTCACCACCTAGCGGGGTTAGCGAGCAGTACTTC.

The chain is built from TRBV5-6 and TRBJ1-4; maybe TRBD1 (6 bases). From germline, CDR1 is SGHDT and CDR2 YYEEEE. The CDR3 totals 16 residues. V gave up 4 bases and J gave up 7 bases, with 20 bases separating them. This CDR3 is CASSPPTRGSGEKLFF. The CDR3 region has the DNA TGTGCCAGCAGCCCGCCCACCAGGGGAAGTGGTGAAAAACTGTTTTTT.

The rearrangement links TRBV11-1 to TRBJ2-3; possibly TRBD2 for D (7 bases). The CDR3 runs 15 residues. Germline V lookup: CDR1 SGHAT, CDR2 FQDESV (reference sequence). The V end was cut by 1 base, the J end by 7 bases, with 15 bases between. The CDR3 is CASSLGGGSKHTQYF. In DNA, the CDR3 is TGTGCCAGCAGCTTAGGGGGGGGCAGTAAACATACGCAGTATTTT.

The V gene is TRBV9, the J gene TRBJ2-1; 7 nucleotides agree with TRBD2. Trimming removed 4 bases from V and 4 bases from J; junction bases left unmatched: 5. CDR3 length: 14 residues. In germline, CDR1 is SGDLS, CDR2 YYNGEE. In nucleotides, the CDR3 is TGTGCCAGCAGCATTAGCGGGCTATACAATGAGCAGTTCTTC. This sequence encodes CASSISGLYNEQFF.

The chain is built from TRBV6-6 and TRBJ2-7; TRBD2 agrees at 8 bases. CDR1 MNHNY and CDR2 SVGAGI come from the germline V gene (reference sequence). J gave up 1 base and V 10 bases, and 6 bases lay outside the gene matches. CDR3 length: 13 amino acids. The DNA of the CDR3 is TGTGCCACTCGGGCTAGCGGGTCCTACGAGCAGTACTTC. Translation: CATRASGSYEQYF.

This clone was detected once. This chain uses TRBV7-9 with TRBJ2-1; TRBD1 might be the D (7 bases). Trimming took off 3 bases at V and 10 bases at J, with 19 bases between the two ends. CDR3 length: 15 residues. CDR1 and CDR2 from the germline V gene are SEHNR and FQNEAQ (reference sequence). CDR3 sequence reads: CASSLGPEGAREQFF. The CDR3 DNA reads TGTGCCAGCAGCTTGGGCCCGGAGGGGGCAAGGGAGCAGTTCTTC.

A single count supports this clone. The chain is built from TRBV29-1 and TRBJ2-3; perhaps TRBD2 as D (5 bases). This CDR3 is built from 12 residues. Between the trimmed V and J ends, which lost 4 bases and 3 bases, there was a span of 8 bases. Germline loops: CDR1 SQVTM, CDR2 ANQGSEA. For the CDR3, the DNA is TGCAGCGTTGGTCGGGGTACAGATACGCAGTATTTT. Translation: CSVGRGTDTQYF.

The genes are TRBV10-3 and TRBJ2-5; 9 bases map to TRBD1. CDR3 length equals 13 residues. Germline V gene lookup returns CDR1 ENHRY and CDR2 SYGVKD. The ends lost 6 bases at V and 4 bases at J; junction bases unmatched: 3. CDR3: CAIRGQGTETQYF. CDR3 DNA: TGTGCCATCAGGGGACAGGGTACAGAGACCCAGTACTTC.

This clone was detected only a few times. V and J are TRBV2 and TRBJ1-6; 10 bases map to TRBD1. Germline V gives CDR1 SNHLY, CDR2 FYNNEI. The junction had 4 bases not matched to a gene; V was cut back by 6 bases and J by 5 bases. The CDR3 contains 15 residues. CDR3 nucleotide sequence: TGTGCCAGCAGCCGGGACAGGGGAAATAATTCACCCCTCCACTTT. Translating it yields CASSRDRGNNSPLHF. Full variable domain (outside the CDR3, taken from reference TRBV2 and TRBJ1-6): EPEVTQTPSHQVTQMGQEVILRCVPISNHLYFYWYRQILGQKVEFLVSFYNNEISEKSEIFDDQFSVERPDGSNFTLKIRSTKLEDSAMYFCASSRDRGNNSPLHFGNGTRLTVT.